This paragraph reports one T cell receptor (beta chain). This entry belongs to a study of T cell changes during pregnancy in multiple sclerosis. TCRdb's copy holds only in-frame clones and misses some; the assay was immunoSEQ multiplex PCR. Of under 30,000 clones listed, 90% are singletons. The CDR3 runs to 16 residues. J lost 1 base, V lost 6 bases, and 8 bases had no gene match. The source of this sequence is a female donor in good health, enrolled as a control in a pregnancy study. The J gene is TRBJ2-2, the V gene TRBV6-7, with 7 bases that match TRBD1. TRBV6-7 is placed among ORFs of uncertain function. The sequences come from CD8+ T cells from peripheral blood mononuclear cells, collected in the third trimester of pregnancy. CDR3 nucleotide sequence: TGTGCCAGCAGCCCCCCCGGGACAGAGAACACCGGGGAGCTGTTTTTT. It encodes CASSPPGTENTGELFF.